The 24 T cell receptor beta chains in this list originate from one sample, sequenced in a study of T cell responses to AZD1222 COVID-19 vaccine. Sequencing was performed with immunoSEQ multiplex PCR; in TCRdb, only in-frame clones are kept and a portion is missing. The profile covers approximately 110,000 clones, with around 87% appearing a single time and approximately 5.2% taken by the ten largest. The sample consisted of peripheral blood, taken on day 0 of AZD1222 vaccination. The receptors originated from an adult in good health.

The chain uses TRBV4-3 and TRBJ2-7; unclear D gene. CDR1 LGHNA and CDR2 YSLEER come from the germline V gene. Trimming took off 6 bases at V and 6 bases at J, with 18 bases between the two ends. There are 14 residues in the CDR3. CDR3 protein: CASRGDNRWGEQYF. Written as DNA, the CDR3 is TGCGCCAGCAGGGGCGACAACCGTTGGGGCGAGCAGTACTTC.

J is TRBJ2-1 and V is TRBV28, with TRBD2 as a possible D gene (5 bases). The germline V gene has CDR1 MDHEN and CDR2 SYDVKM. CDR3 size: 16 residues. V gave up 4 bases and J gave up 8 bases, with 21 bases separating them. CDR3: CASSSYLEVRVDEQFF. The DNA of the CDR3 is TGTGCCAGCAGTTCCTACCTAGAAGTGCGGGTTGATGAGCAGTTCTTC.

The chain links TRBV7-3 to TRBJ1-6; TRBD1 might be the D (5 bases). Germline CDR1 is SGHTA and CDR2 is FQGTGA. V lost 1 base and J lost 8, with 12 bases in between. The CDR3 sequence is 15 residues long. The CDR3 DNA is TGTGCCAGCAGCTTAAATGGATGGGGGGATTCACCCCTCCACTTT. Its protein is CASSLNGWGDSPLHF. The complete variable domain, with remaining parts taken from reference TRBV7-3 and TRBJ1-6, reads GAGVSQTPSNKVTEKGKYVELRCDPISGHTALYWYRQSLGQGPEFLIYFQGTGAADDSGLPNDRFFAVRPEGSVSTLKIQRTERGDSAVYLCASSLNGWGDSPLHFGNGTRLTVT.

This clone was seen only once. The gene calls are TRBV29-1 and TRBJ1-1; tentatively, D is TRBD1 (5 bases). V lost 5 bases and J lost 6, with 10 bases in between. This CDR3 is built from 11 residues. Germline CDR1 reads SQVTM; CDR2 reads ANQGSEA. CDR3 nucleotide sequence: TGCAGCGTTCGGACAATTCCTGAAGCTTTCTTT. Residues: CSVRTIPEAFF.

The V and J genes are TRBV29-1 and TRBJ2-1; TRBD2 is a possible D gene (6 bases). CDR1 is SQVTM and CDR2 is ANQGSEA in the germline V gene. This CDR3 has 15 residues. V was clipped by 6 bases and J by 0 bases, with 15 bases between them. This CDR3 is CSVGWDSFSYNEQFF. The CDR3 region has the DNA TGCAGCGTCGGGTGGGACTCTTTCTCCTACAATGAGCAGTTCTTC.

The V gene is TRBV20-1, the J gene TRBJ1-2; D gene ambiguous. Germline loops: CDR1 DFQATT, CDR2 SNEGSKA (reference sequence). Trimming left V 1 base short and J 8 bases short, with 8 bases between. CDR3 length: 11 residues. The CDR3 sequence: CSARGFGGYTF. The DNA for the CDR3 is TGCAGTGCTAGAGGATTTGGCGGCTACACCTTC.

This chain uses TRBV10-3 with TRBJ1-1; tentative D call: TRBD1 (6 bases). The CDR3 totals 13 residues. CDR1 is ENHRY and CDR2 is SYGVKD in the germline V gene. V lost 7 bases and J lost 5, with 14 bases in between. The CDR3 loop is CAITGGGATEAFF. The CDR3 DNA follows: TGTGCCATCACAGGTGGGGGGGCTACTGAAGCTTTCTTT.

The gene calls are TRBV19 and TRBJ1-2; a possible D gene is TRBD1 (5 bases). Germline CDR1 and CDR2: LNHDA and SQIVND (reference sequence). The V end lost 5 bases, the J end lost 0 bases, and 13 bases lay between the germline ends. CDR3 length: 15 amino acids. The DNA for the CDR3 is TGTGCCAGTAGTGCCCGACAGAGCCCTAACTATGGCTACACCTTC. It yields the protein CASSARQSPNYGYTF.

This CDR3 reads CASSLTGRSYEQYF. DNA of the CDR3: TGTGCCAGCAGTTTAACAGGGCGGTCCTACGAGCAGTACTTC. The chain uses TRBV28 and TRBJ2-7; weak D call: TRBD1 (6 bases). Germline-derived CDR1 and CDR2 are MDHEN and SYDVKM. The ends were cut back, 2 bases at V and 1 base at J, with 9 bases in the middle. The CDR3 is 14 residues long.

The genes are TRBV4-1 and TRBJ1-5; 7 bases fit TRBD1. J was trimmed by 2 bases and V by 3 bases; bases with no gene match: 16. The CDR3 sequence is 19 residues long. Germline assignment: CDR1 MGHRA and CDR2 YSYEKL. The CDR3 loop reads CASSHPPVVGTVGNQPQHF. The CDR3 bases are TGCGCCAGCAGCCACCCCCCCGTTGTGGGGACAGTTGGCAATCAGCCCCAGCATTTT.

CDR3 protein: CASSLVVGTAKTEAFF. The CDR3 DNA reads TGCGCCAGCAGCTTGGTTGTTGGGACTGCGAAAACTGAAGCTTTCTTT. The J gene is TRBJ1-1, the V gene TRBV5-1, with D maybe TRBD1 (5 bases). Germline CDR1 reads SGHRS; CDR2 reads YFSETQ. V lost 0 bases, J lost 5 bases, and 17 bases lay in between. This CDR3 is built from 16 residues.

J is TRBJ1-5 and V is TRBV6-5; TRBD1 aligns across 7 bases. CDR3 length: 16 residues. Trimming at V came to 0 bases and at J to 4 bases, leaving 6 bases not matched to a gene. CDR1 and CDR2 from the germline V gene are MNHEY and SVGAGI. CDR3 coding DNA: TGTGCCAGCAGTTACTCGTGGGACAGAGCGAATCAGCCCCAGCATTTT. Protein product: CASSYSWDRANQPQHF.

V gene TRBV6-2 or TRBV6-3 combines with J gene TRBJ1-5; 10 nucleotides line up with TRBD1. The CDR3 length is 17 residues. V shed 5 bases, J shed 3 bases, and the junction held 10 bases outside the gene matches. Germline V gene data show CDR1 as MNHEY and CDR2 as SVGEGT. The DNA of the CDR3 is TGTGCCAGCAGTCCCGGACAGGGGGAAGTTTTCAATCAGCCCCAGCATTTT. Protein product: CASSPGQGEVFNQPQHF.

The chain joins TRBV29-1 to TRBJ2-2, with TRBD1 identical over 8 bases. The V and J ends lost 7 bases and 5 bases, in that order; junction bases with no gene match: 9. This CDR3 is 14 amino acids long. CDR1 is SQVTM and CDR2 is ANQGSEA in the germline V gene. The CDR3 here is CSARLDRETGELFF. The CDR3 DNA follows: TGCAGCGCCAGACTGGACAGGGAGACCGGGGAGCTGTTTTTT.

This clone was picked up one time. This sequence joins TRBV5-1 and TRBJ1-2; 9 bases line up with TRBD1. Germline V gene lookup returns CDR1 SGHRS and CDR2 YFSETQ. The CDR3 extends over 15 amino acids. V lost 0 bases to trimming and J lost 5 bases; unmatched junction nucleotides: 5. The CDR3 loop reads CASSLDRGLGYGYTF. The DNA for the CDR3 is TGCGCCAGCAGCTTGGACAGGGGGCTAGGTTATGGCTACACCTTC.

This chain links TRBV28 with TRBJ2-7; D unresolved. The CDR3 is made up of 13 amino acids. V lost 7 bases, J lost 4 bases, and 14 bases lay in between. The germline gives CDR1 MDHEN, CDR2 SYDVKM. CDR3 in DNA: TGTGCCAGCACTGAAATTTTGAGGTACGAGCAGTACTTC. Protein sequence: CASTEILRYEQYF.

J is TRBJ2-1 and V is TRBV5-6, with a tentative D call TRBD2 (6 bases). V gave up 3 bases and J gave up 2 bases, with 15 bases separating them. The CDR3 has 16 residues. Germline V gives CDR1 SGHDT, CDR2 YYEEEE. The CDR3 is CASSSSVWAAYNEQFF. The CDR3 nucleotides are TGTGCCAGCAGCTCTAGCGTCTGGGCAGCCTACAATGAGCAGTTCTTC.

This clone was seen a handful of times. The chain employs TRBV18 and TRBJ2-1, with D hard to call. Germline CDR1 and CDR2: KGHSH and LQKENI. The CDR3 is 12 amino acids. V was cut by 2 bases and J by 10 bases, with 9 bases left in between. CDR3 protein: CASSPSSREQFF. CDR3 sequence (DNA): TGTGCCAGCTCACCATCCAGCCGGGAGCAGTTCTTC. Based on the CDR3 plus reference TRBV18 and TRBJ2-1, the full variable domain is NAGVMQNPRHLVRRRGQEARLRCSPMKGHSHVYWYRQLPEEGLKFMVYLQKENIIDESGMPKERFSAEFPKEGPSILRIQQVVRGDSAAYFCASSPSSREQFFGPGTRLTVL.

The chain recombines TRBV30 with TRBJ1-2, with D unclear. V gave up 4 bases and J gave up 4 bases, with 10 bases separating them. Germline V lookup: CDR1 GTSNPN, CDR2 SVGIG (reference sequence). The length of the CDR3 is 12 residues. The CDR3 nucleotides are TGTGCCTGGAAGTGGGCGGTCTATGGCTACACCTTC. Translated: CAWKWAVYGYTF.

V usage is TRBV28 and J usage is TRBJ2-7; D gene unclear. Trimming shortened V by 7 bases and J by 3 bases, and 16 bases separated the two germline ends. The CDR3 runs to 14 residues. The germline CDR1 and CDR2 sequences are MDHEN and SYDVKM. CDR3 sequence: CASNFRAAFYEQYF. CDR3 nucleotides: TGTGCCAGCAATTTCCGGGCCGCGTTCTACGAGCAGTACTTC. The full variable domain, rest sourced from reference TRBV28 and TRBJ2-7, is DVKVTQSSRYLVKRTGEKVFLECVQDMDHENMFWYRQDPGLGLRLIYFSYDVKMKEKGDIPEGYSVSREKKERFSLILESASTNQTSMYLCASNFRAAFYEQYFGPGTRLTVT.

In its sample, this clone was seen once. The chain couples TRBV6-1 to TRBJ1-2; tentatively, D is TRBD1 (5 bases). Germline-derived CDR1 and CDR2 are MNHNS and SASEGT. This CDR3 contains 14 residues. Trimming shortened V by 0 bases and J by 4 bases, and 9 bases separated the two germline ends. DNA of the CDR3: TGTGCCAGCAGTGAAGCAAAGGGGAGCTATGGCTACACCTTC. It translates to CASSEAKGSYGYTF.

The chain joins TRBV10-2 to TRBJ2-1; D is possibly TRBD2 (6 bases). Germline CDR1 is WSHSY and CDR2 is SAAADI. V dropped 2 bases and J dropped 8 bases, with 13 bases sitting between them. The CDR3 loop spans 14 amino acids. The CDR3 loop is CASSETTSNDEQFF. CDR3 nucleotides: TGCGCCAGCAGTGAGACCACTAGCAATGATGAGCAGTTCTTC.

The J gene is TRBJ1-6, the V gene TRBV13, with D possibly matching TRBD1 (5 bases). Germline CDR1 reads PRHDT; CDR2 reads FYEKMQ (reference sequence). This CDR3 is 14 amino acids long. With 7 bases removed from V and 10 bases from J, the gap between germline ends came to 17 bases. The CDR3: CASTIWGPGSPLHF. For the CDR3, the DNA is TGTGCCAGCACCATCTGGGGCCCGGGATCACCCCTCCACTTT.

The rearrangement links TRBV6-5 to TRBJ2-1, with D perhaps matching TRBD2 (6 bases). V shed 2 bases and J shed 3 bases, with 11 bases lying between them. This CDR3 comprises 15 residues. CDR1 and CDR2 (germline): MNHEY, SVGAGI. Here the CDR3 reads CASSYVFSGYNEQFF. The CDR3 DNA reads TGTGCCAGCAGTTACGTATTTAGCGGCTACAATGAGCAGTTCTTC.